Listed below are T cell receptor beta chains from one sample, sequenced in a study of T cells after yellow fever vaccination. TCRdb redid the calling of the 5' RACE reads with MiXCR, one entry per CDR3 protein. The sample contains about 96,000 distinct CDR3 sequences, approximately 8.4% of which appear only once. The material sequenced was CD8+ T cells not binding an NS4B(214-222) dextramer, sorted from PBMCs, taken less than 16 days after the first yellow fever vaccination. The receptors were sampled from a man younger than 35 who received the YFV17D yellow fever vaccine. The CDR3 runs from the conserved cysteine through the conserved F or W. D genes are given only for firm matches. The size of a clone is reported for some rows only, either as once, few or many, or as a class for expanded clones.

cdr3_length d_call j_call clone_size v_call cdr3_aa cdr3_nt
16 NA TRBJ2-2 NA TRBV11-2 CASSLGRGGNTGELFF TGTGCCAGCAGCCTGGGGAGGGGGGGGAACACCGGGGAGCTGTTTTTT
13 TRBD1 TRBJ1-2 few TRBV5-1 CASSLNRGVGYTF TGCGCCAGCAGCTTGAACAGGGGAGTTGGCTACACCTTC
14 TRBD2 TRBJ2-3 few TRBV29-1 CSVAPLAGTDTQYF TGCAGCGTTGCCCCACTAGCGGGGACAGATACGCAGTATTTT
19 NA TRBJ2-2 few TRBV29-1 CSVEDPFNGGTVSTGELFF TGCAGCGTTGAAGATCCATTTAACGGAGGGACAGTAAGCACCGGGGAGCTGTTTTTT
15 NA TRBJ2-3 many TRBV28 CASSPEGGSTDTQYF TGTGCCAGCAGCCCGGAGGGGGGGAGCACAGATACGCAGTATTTT
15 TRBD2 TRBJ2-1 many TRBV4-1 CASSSSGAVGTEQFF TGCGCCAGCAGCTCAAGCGGGGCCGTCGGTACTGAGCAGTTCTTC
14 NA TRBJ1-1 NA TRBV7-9 CASSSGTENTEAFF TGTGCCAGCAGTTCGGGGACGGAGAACACTGAAGCTTTCTTT
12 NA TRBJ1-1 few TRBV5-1 CASSLRGLGAFF TGCGCCAGCAGCCTGCGGGGGCTTGGAGCTTTCTTT
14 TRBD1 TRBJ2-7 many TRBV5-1 CASSDRDRVYEQYF TGCGCCAGCAGCGACCGGGACAGGGTATACGAGCAGTACTTC
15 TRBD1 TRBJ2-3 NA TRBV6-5 CASSYRQGGTDTQYF TGTGCCAGCAGTTACCGACAGGGGGGCACAGATACGCAGTATTTT
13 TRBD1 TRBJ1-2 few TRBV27 CASSPGQAYGYTF TGTGCCAGCAGCCCCGGACAGGCCTATGGCTACACCTTC
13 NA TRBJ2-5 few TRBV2 CATGGKLQETQYF TGTGCCACGGGCGGGAAACTGCAAGAGACCCAGTACTTC
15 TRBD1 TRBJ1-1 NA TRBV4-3 CASSPHGDRYTEAFF TGCGCCAGCAGCCCCCACGGGGACAGGTACACTGAAGCTTTCTTT
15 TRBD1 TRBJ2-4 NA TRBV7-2 CASSLGLQGENIQYF TGTGCCAGCAGCTTAGGTTTACAGGGGGAAAACATTCAGTACTTC
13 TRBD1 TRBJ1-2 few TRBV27 CATGQGGIYGYTF TGTGCCACCGGACAGGGTGGGATCTATGGCTACACCTTC
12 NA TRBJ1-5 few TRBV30 CAWTGGLGPQHF TGTGCCTGGACCGGGGGACTCGGGCCCCAGCATTTT
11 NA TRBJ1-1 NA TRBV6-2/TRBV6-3 CASSRGTEAFF TGTGCCAGCAGCAGAGGGACGGAAGCTTTCTTT
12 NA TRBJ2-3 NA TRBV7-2 CASSVDRDTQYF TGTGCCAGCAGCGTCGACAGAGATACGCAGTATTTT
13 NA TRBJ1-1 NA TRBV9 CASSVGSATEAFF TGTGCCAGCAGCGTAGGGTCAGCGACTGAAGCTTTCTTT
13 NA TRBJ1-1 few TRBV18 CASYNDRGTEAFF TGTGCCAGCTACAACGATAGGGGCACTGAAGCTTTCTTT
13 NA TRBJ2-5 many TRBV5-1 CASSPDGQETQYF TGCGCCAGCAGCCCGGACGGCCAAGAGACCCAGTACTTC
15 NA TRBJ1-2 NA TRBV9 CASSVAGETNYGYTF TGTGCCAGCAGCGTGGCAGGGGAAACTAACTATGGCTACACCTTC
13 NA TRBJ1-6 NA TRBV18 CASSPRDNSPLHF TGTGCCAGCTCACCCCGAGATAATTCACCCCTCCACTTT
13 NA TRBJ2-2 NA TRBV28 CASSGPRTGELFF TGTGCCAGCAGTGGTCCTCGTACCGGGGAGCTGTTTTTT
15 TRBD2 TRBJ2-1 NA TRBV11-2 CASSLVGGAAAEQFF TGTGCCAGCAGCTTAGTCGGGGGGGCGGCGGCTGAGCAGTTCTTC
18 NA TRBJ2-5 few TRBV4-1 CASSQAHGSTIPQETQYF TGCGCCAGCAGCCAAGCACACGGCAGTACAATTCCCCAAGAGACCCAGTACTTC
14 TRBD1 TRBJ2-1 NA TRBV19 CAASGQGVYNEQFF TGTGCCGCCTCCGGACAGGGAGTCTACAATGAGCAGTTCTTC
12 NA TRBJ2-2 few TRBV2 CASTRRTGELFF TGTGCCAGCACTAGGCGGACCGGGGAGCTGTTTTTT